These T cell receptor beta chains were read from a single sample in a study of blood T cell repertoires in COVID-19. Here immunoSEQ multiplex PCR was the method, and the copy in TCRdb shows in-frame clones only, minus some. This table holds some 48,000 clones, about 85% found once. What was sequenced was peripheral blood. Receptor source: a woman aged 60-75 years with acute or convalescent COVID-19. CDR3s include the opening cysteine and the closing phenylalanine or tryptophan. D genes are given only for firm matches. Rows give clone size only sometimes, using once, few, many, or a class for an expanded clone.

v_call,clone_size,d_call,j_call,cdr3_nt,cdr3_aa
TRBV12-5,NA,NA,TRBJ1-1,TGTGCTAGTGGTTTAGGGACAAAGAACACTGAAGCTTTCTTT,CASGLGTKNTEAFF
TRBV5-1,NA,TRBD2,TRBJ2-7,TGCGCCAGCAGCTTGGACGGGACTAGCGCATACGAGCAGTACTTC,CASSLDGTSAYEQYF
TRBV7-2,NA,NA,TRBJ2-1,TGTGCCAGCAGCAGGGGGAGTCTAGCGGACAATGAGCAGTTCTTC,CASSRGSLADNEQFF
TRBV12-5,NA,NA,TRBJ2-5,TGTGCTAGTGGTTTGGGTACACCGGGGAAAGAGACCCAGTACTTC,CASGLGTPGKETQYF
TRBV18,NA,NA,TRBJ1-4,TGTGCCAGCTCACCACGACAGACAACTAATGAAAAACTGTTTTTT,CASSPRQTTNEKLFF
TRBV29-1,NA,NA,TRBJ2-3,TGCAGCGGCGCCCGGGGAGATACGCAGTATTTT,CSGARGDTQYF
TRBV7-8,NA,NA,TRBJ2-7,TGTGCCAGCAGCCCACGGACAGAGTCCTACGAGCAGTACTTC,CASSPRTESYEQYF
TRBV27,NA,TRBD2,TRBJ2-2,TGTGCCAGCAGGAGGGCACTAGCGGGAGGGGGGGAGCTGTTTTTT,CASRRALAGGGELFF
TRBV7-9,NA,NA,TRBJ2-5,TGTGCCAGCAGCTACGCGGGACTGAAAGAGACCCAGTACTTC,CASSYAGLKETQYF
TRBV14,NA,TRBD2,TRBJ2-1,TGTGCCAGCAGCCCCAACCTAGCGGGGGGGCTGGATGAGCAGTTCTTC,CASSPNLAGGLDEQFF
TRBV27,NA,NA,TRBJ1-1,TGTGCCAGCAGCCTCGACGGGGTCACTAAAGCTTTCTTT,CASSLDGVTKAFF
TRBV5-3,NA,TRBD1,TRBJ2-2,TGTGCCAGAAGCTGCCCGGACAGGGACGCCTCCGGGGAGCTGTTTTTT,CARSCPDRDASGELFF
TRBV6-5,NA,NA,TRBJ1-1,TGTGCCAGCAGTTACTCCCAAAGTCAGACTGAAGCTTTCTTT,CASSYSQSQTEAFF
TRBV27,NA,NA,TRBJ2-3,TGTGCCAGCAGTCTGGGGGCTAGCACAGATACGCAGTATTTT,CASSLGASTDTQYF
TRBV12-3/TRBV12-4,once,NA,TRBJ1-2,TGTGCCAGCAGCATAAACAGGGATTATGGCTACACCTTC,CASSINRDYGYTF
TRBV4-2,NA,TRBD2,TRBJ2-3,TGTGCCAGCAGCCCGCAAGGGCGGGAGGGCGTCACAGATACGCAGTATTTT,CASSPQGREGVTDTQYF
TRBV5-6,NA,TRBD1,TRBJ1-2,TGTGCCAGCAGCTTGATGGCAGGGGGCGCGGGATTATATGGCTACACCTTC,CASSLMAGGAGLYGYTF
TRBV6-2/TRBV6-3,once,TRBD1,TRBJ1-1,TGTGCCAGCAGTTACTCGCGCGGGACAGGGGGCGAGTTGAAGACTGAAGCTTTCTTT,CASSYSRGTGGELKTEAFF
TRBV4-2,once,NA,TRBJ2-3,TGTGCCAGCAGCGAACCAAACAGGGTAGGGGCAGATACGCAGTATTTT,CASSEPNRVGADTQYF
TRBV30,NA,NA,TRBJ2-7,TGTGCCTGGAGAAAAGTACGACTCGGGAACGAGCAGTACTTC,CAWRKVRLGNEQYF
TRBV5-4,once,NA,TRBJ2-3,TGTGCCAGCAGCTTGAAGACAGGATACACAGATACGCAGTATTTT,CASSLKTGYTDTQYF
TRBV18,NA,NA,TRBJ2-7,TGTGCCAGCTCAAAGGGCACAGGGACCTCCTACGAGCAGTACTTC,CASSKGTGTSYEQYF
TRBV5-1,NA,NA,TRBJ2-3,TGCGCCAGCAGCTTTGGGGGGTTCCCAGATACGCAGTATTTT,CASSFGGFPDTQYF
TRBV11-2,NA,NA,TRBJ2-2,TGTGCCAGCAGCTTAGCCTGGCTAGCGAGAAACACCGGGGAGCTGTTTTTT,CASSLAWLARNTGELFF
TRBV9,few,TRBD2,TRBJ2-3,TGTGCCAGCAGCGCGCCGGGACTAGCGGGTCAACGAGATACGCAGTATTTT,CASSAPGLAGQRDTQYF
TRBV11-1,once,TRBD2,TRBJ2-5,TGTGCCAGCAGCCCAAGCGGGGACCGGAGAGAGACCCAGTACTTC,CASSPSGDRRETQYF
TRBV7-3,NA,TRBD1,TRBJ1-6,TGTGCCAGCAGCCTCGGGACAGGGAATTCACCCCTCCACTTT,CASSLGTGNSPLHF
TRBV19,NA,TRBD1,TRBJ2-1,TGTGCCAGCTCACCGGGACAGGGGTACAATGAGCAGTTCTTC,CASSPGQGYNEQFF
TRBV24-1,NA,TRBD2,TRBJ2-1,TGTGCCACCAGTGACCGGGAGGGTAATGAGCAGTTCTTC,CATSDREGNEQFF
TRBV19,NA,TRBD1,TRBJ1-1,TGTGCCAGTAGCACCGGGACAGAATTAACTGAAGCTTTCTTT,CASSTGTELTEAFF
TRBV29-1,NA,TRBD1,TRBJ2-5,TGCAGCGTTGTGGTTCAGGGGGCTAAGACCCAGTACTTC,CSVVVQGAKTQYF
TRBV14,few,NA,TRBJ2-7,TGTGCCAGCAGCCTCACAGGCGAGCAGTACTTC,CASSLTGEQYF
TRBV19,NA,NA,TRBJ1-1,TGTGCCAGTAGTATTTTGGCAGGAGGGAGCACTGAAGCTTTCTTT,CASSILAGGSTEAFF
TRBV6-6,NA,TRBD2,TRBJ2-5,TGTGCCAGCAGTAGACCGATAGCGGGGGGGCCAGAGACCCAGTACTTC,CASSRPIAGGPETQYF
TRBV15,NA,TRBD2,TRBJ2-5,TGTGCCACCAGCGGAGGCGGGAGCCTCGTCGGAGAGACCCAGTACTTC,CATSGGGSLVGETQYF
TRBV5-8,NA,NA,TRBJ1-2,TGTGCCAGCAGCCCATACCCCGACAGTAGCTTCTATGGCTACACCTTC,CASSPYPDSSFYGYTF
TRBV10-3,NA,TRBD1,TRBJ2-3,TGTGCCATGGGGGACAGCCTCACAGATACGCAGTATTTT,CAMGDSLTDTQYF
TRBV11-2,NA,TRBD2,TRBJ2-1,TGTGCCAGCAGCTTTTTAGCGGGAGCCCATGAGCAGTTCTTC,CASSFLAGAHEQFF
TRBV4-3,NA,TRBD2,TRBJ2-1,TGCGCCAGCAAGGCGGGAGCCTCCTACAATGAGCAGTTCTTC,CASKAGASYNEQFF